The 5 T cell receptor beta chains below all came from one sample that was sequenced in a study of blood T cell repertoires in COVID-19. Sequenced by immunoSEQ multiplex PCR; TCRdb stores in-frame clones only, minus some. This sample carries under 300,000 clones, 65% to 85% of them seen once, and the ten largest clones take about 1.5%. The sequencing input was peripheral blood. These receptor sequences come from a woman in her forties who had recovered from COVID-19.

The rearrangement uses TRBV6-1 and TRBJ2-7; D is unclear. Germline values: CDR1 MNHNS, CDR2 SASEGT. The CDR3 is 15 amino acids. The V end was cut by 0 bases, the J end by 5 bases, with 14 bases between. The CDR3 sequence is CASSEASAVVHEQYF. In DNA form, the CDR3 reads TGTGCCAGCAGTGAAGCCTCCGCGGTGGTCCACGAGCAGTACTTC.

The chain links TRBV6-5 to TRBJ2-5; no firm D call. This CDR3 has 15 amino acids. The germline V gene has CDR1 MNHEY and CDR2 SVGAGI. V dropped 4 bases and J dropped 0 bases, with 12 bases sitting between them. The CDR3 here is CASSLSALYQETQYF. The CDR3 DNA reads as TGTGCCAGCAGTTTGAGCGCATTGTACCAAGAGACCCAGTACTTC.

V and J are TRBV4-1 and TRBJ1-5; maybe TRBD1 (5 bases). The CDR3 length is 16 residues. Trimming took off 8 bases at V and 7 bases at J, with 24 bases between the two ends. Germline-derived CDR1 and CDR2 are MGHRA and YSYEKL. The CDR3 region is CASSRGPPALRQPQHF. The CDR3 nucleotides are TGCGCCAGCTCGCGGGGCCCGCCTGCTTTACGCCAGCCCCAGCATTTT.

This clone was picked up a small number of times. The rearrangement uses TRBV5-1 and TRBJ1-2, with 7 positions matching TRBD1. CDR3 length: 14 residues. Germline-derived CDR1 and CDR2 are SGHRS and YFSETQ. V shed 4 bases, J shed 4 bases, and the junction held 7 bases outside the gene matches. The CDR3 coding sequence is TGCGCCAGCAGCGACATTACAGGGGCCTATGGCTACACCTTC. It is translated as CASSDITGAYGYTF. The full variable domain, in which reference TRBV5-1 and TRBJ1-2 provide the parts outside the CDR3, is KAGVTQTPRYLIKTRGQQVTLSCSPISGHRSVSWYQQTPGQGLQFLFEYFSETQRNKGNFPGRFSGRQFSNSRSEMNVSTLELGDSALYLCASSDITGAYGYTFGSGTRLTVV.

The DNA of the CDR3 is TGTGCCAGCAGCTTGGGCGTGGCCTACGAGCAGTACTTC. It specifies CASSLGVAYEQYF. This chain uses TRBV5-4 with TRBJ2-7; D ambiguous. This CDR3 has 13 residues. Per the germline V gene, CDR1 is SGHNT and CDR2 is YYREEE (reference sequence). Deletions cut 0 bases from V and 2 bases from J, with 6 bases between.